Included here is one T cell receptor beta chain sequence, with context. Each CDR3 protein gets one entry after TCRdb re-called the RACE reads with MiXCR. The sample yields about 400,000 distinct CDR3 sequences, about 6% seen once. The entry originates in a study of human T cells and chemical hapten exposure. Time point noted: patch test 2, 6 weeks after DPC sensitization. Stated treatment: therapeutic diphenylcyclopropenone sensitization with weekly scalp DPC. Trimming shortened V by 0 bases and J by 3 bases, and 11 bases separated the two germline ends. CDR1 is ENHRY, CDR2 SYGVKD, per germline. This CDR3 spans 16 amino acids.

This TCR was recovered from a woman between 18 and 30 years old with alopecia areata. Some clones in this sample may be carry-over from other donors' samples. The V gene is TRBV10-3, the J gene TRBJ2-2; a possible D gene is TRBD2 (5 bases). Sequenced material: whole blood, taken in connection with sensitization to the hapten diphenylcyclopropenone (DPC). CDR3 region: CAISESRGMDTGELFF. The CDR3, as DNA: TGTGCCATCAGTGAGTCAAGAGGGATGGACACCGGGGAGCTGTTTTTT.